This T cell receptor beta chain was identified in a study of blood T cells in healthy people across ages. In the study overall: Template switching recovered approximately one barcoded beta molecule for every two T cells. Study conclusions and caveats: The lack of PBMC sorting stopped any conclusive naive versus antigen-experienced comparison. Whereas aged donors had fewer naive CD4+ cells, long-lived donors had more of them and higher diversity.

On this clonotype: The antigen remains unidentified.

It was with a sample-barcoded 5' primer and a J-beta primer mix that a second PCR of roughly 6 to 11 cycles was run. TCRdb called the 5' RACE reads again in MiXCR, with one record for every CDR3 protein. The sample has 1.5 million to 2 million distinct CDR3 sequences, roughly 32% seen once. The CDR3 covers 13 residues. V was shortened by 3 bases and J by 5 bases, with 10 bases between the two germline ends. CDR1 is LNHNV and CDR2 is YYDKDF in the germline V gene (reference sequence). The sequence derives from a woman aged 30 to 39 in good health. Sequencing input: blood. The rearrangement joins TRBV15 to TRBJ1-1, with D possibly being TRBD1 (5 bases). CDR3 sequence: CATSRFRDTEAFF. DNA of the CDR3: TGTGCCACCAGCAGGTTCAGGGATACTGAAGCTTTCTTT.